This is a list of T cell receptor beta chains from one sample in a study of T cells in localized non-small cell lung cancer. The protocol was immunoSEQ multiplex PCR, while the TCRdb copy is restricted to in-frame clones and leaves out a portion. The sample holds 11,000 or so clones, over 75% seen once. The sample here was peripheral blood, taken before any cancer treatment. The receptors were sampled from a male donor aged 60 or over with stage I lung adenocarcinoma. Each CDR3 is given with its conserved first and last residue. D genes are given only for firm matches. Only some rows state a clone size, as once, few, many or a class for expanded clones.

V gene,D gene,J gene,clone size,CDR3 DNA,CDR3 protein
TRBV5-4,NA,TRBJ2-2,NA,TGTGCCAGCAGCTTGGCCCGGGCGAACACCGGGGAGCTGTTTTTT,CASSLARANTGELFF
TRBV2,NA,TRBJ2-1,few,TGTGCCAGCATAAAGGACAGCTACAATGAGCAGTTCTTC,CASIKDSYNEQFF
TRBV7-9,NA,TRBJ1-3,NA,TGTGCCAGCAGCTCAGGGACTGTAAGCTCTGGAAACACCATATATTTT,CASSSGTVSSGNTIYF
TRBV10-1,TRBD1,TRBJ1-5,NA,TGCGCCAGCACTGGGGGGGACAGGCTTAGCAATCAGCCCCAGCATTTT,CASTGGDRLSNQPQHF
TRBV11-2,TRBD2,TRBJ2-3,NA,TGTGCCAGCAGCTTGGTTAGCGGGGCAATCACAGATACGCAGTATTTT,CASSLVSGAITDTQYF
TRBV7-9,NA,TRBJ2-2,few,TGTGCCAGCAGCTTTTCCGGGACACCGAACACCGGGGAGCTGTTTTTT,CASSFSGTPNTGELFF
TRBV30,TRBD2,TRBJ2-2,once,TGTGCCTGTTACAGGGTAGCGGGGGGCAGAAACACCGGGGAGCTGTTTTTT,CACYRVAGGRNTGELFF
TRBV6-6,NA,TRBJ2-5,NA,TGTGCCAGCAGTTACTCGAAGGCGCAGGGAGGAGAGACCCAGTACTTC,CASSYSKAQGGETQYF
TRBV7-9,NA,TRBJ1-1,NA,TGTGCCAGCAGCGCTTGGGCCATGAACACTGAAGCTTTCTTT,CASSAWAMNTEAFF
TRBV5-1,TRBD1,TRBJ2-3,NA,TGCGCCAGCAGCTCCTGGGACAGGGCGATCGGTACGCAGTATTTT,CASSSWDRAIGTQYF
TRBV27,NA,TRBJ1-6,NA,TGTGCCAGCAGTTACAGGGTTGATTCACCCCTCCACTTT,CASSYRVDSPLHF
TRBV28,NA,TRBJ2-3,NA,TGTGCCAGCAGTTCAGAAGATACGCAGTATTTT,CASSSEDTQYF
TRBV6-5,NA,TRBJ1-4,NA,TGTGCCAGCAGTTACTCAGAGGATCGGGAAAAACTGTTTTTT,CASSYSEDREKLFF
TRBV10-3,NA,TRBJ2-5,NA,TGTGCCATCAGTGAGAGTGAGACCCAGTACTTC,CAISESETQYF
TRBV28,NA,TRBJ1-5,NA,TGTGCCAGCAGCTTTTGGGAGAACAATCAGCCCCAGCATTTT,CASSFWENNQPQHF
TRBV4-2,NA,TRBJ1-6,NA,TGTGCCAGCAGCCAAGGGGACGGTTCACCCCTCCACTTT,CASSQGDGSPLHF
TRBV6-1,NA,TRBJ2-7,NA,TGTGCCAGCAGTGAACCAGGCTGGTACGAGCAGTACTTC,CASSEPGWYEQYF
TRBV19,NA,TRBJ1-1,once,TGTGCCAGTAGTGGGGCGGAGAACACTGAAGCTTTCTTT,CASSGAENTEAFF
TRBV28,NA,TRBJ2-4,NA,TGTGCCAGCAGTTTTGTCGCGTACAGTGGGGCTTTAGCCAAAAACATTCAGTACTTC,CASSFVAYSGALAKNIQYF
TRBV14,NA,TRBJ1-2,NA,TGTGCCAGCAGCCAAGTCGACAGAAACGGTGGCTACACCTTC,CASSQVDRNGGYTF
TRBV5-1,TRBD1,TRBJ1-4,few,TGCGCCAGTGGGACAGGGTCGGATGAAAAACTGTTTTTT,CASGTGSDEKLFF
TRBV5-1,TRBD1,TRBJ1-2,NA,TGCGCCAGCAGCCAGGACAGGGCGATGGATGGCTACACCTTC,CASSQDRAMDGYTF
TRBV5-8,NA,TRBJ2-2,NA,TGTGCCAGCAGCCTTGTGAACACCGGGGAGCTGTTTTTT,CASSLVNTGELFF
TRBV6-5,NA,TRBJ1-4,NA,TGTGCCAGCAGTTACGATGGCACAAATGAAAAACTGTTTTTT,CASSYDGTNEKLFF
TRBV7-2,TRBD1,TRBJ1-3,NA,TGTGCCAGCAGCTTATGGGGACAGGGGCTCTCTGGAAACACCATATATTTT,CASSLWGQGLSGNTIYF
TRBV9,NA,TRBJ1-1,NA,TGTGCCAGCAGCGAAGGGGAGGCCACTGAAGCTTTCTTT,CASSEGEATEAFF
TRBV10-3,TRBD1,TRBJ2-5,NA,TGTGCCATCAGTGACCCAGGGGGCGAAAGGGAGACCCAGTACTTC,CAISDPGGERETQYF
TRBV7-6,NA,TRBJ1-2,NA,TGTGCCAGCAGCTGGACGAGAGGCTATGGCTACACCTTC,CASSWTRGYGYTF
TRBV6-4,NA,TRBJ1-1,NA,TGTGCCAGCAGTGACTCGAGTCGGGGGACTGAAGCTTTCTTT,CASSDSSRGTEAFF
TRBV15,TRBD2,TRBJ2-1,NA,TGTGCCACCAGCAGGGGCCCGACTAGCGGCTATGAGCAGTTCTTC,CATSRGPTSGYEQFF
TRBV6-5,NA,TRBJ1-2,NA,TGTGCCAGCACCCAGCCCCCGGGCGGCTACACCTTC,CASTQPPGGYTF
TRBV2,NA,TRBJ1-5,NA,TGTGCCAGCAGTGAAGTGAGGGCGGACCAGCCCCAGCATTTT,CASSEVRADQPQHF
TRBV18,NA,TRBJ1-6,NA,TGTGCCAGCTCACCCGCACAGGGAGAACACTATAATTCACCCCTCCACTTT,CASSPAQGEHYNSPLHF
TRBV11-2,TRBD1,TRBJ2-7,NA,TGTGCCAGCAGCTCGACAGGGGCACCCTACGAGCAGTACTTC,CASSSTGAPYEQYF
TRBV11-1,NA,TRBJ1-2,NA,TGTGCCAGCAGCTTTGGGGTGGATAACTATGGCTACACCTTC,CASSFGVDNYGYTF
TRBV5-1,NA,TRBJ1-5,NA,TGCGCCAGCAGCTCCAATGGGGAAAAAAGCAATCAGCCCCAGCATTTT,CASSSNGEKSNQPQHF
TRBV19,NA,TRBJ2-1,NA,TGTGCCAGTAGGCGGGACAGCAACAATGAGCAGTTCTTC,CASRRDSNNEQFF
TRBV2,NA,TRBJ1-2,NA,TGTGCCAGCAGGGGGGACGGCATCTATGGCTACACCTTC,CASRGDGIYGYTF
TRBV28,NA,TRBJ2-5,NA,TGTGCCAGCAGTCCCCCGGGGTCGCGTGCGGAGACCCAGTACTTC,CASSPPGSRAETQYF
TRBV5-1,TRBD1,TRBJ2-2,NA,TGCGCCAGCACCGTCACGGGACAGGGATTAGTAGGGGAGCTGTTTTTT,CASTVTGQGLVGELFF
TRBV19,NA,TRBJ1-4,NA,TGTGCCAGTAGTATAGACAGATCCTGGCACGAAAAACTGTTTTTT,CASSIDRSWHEKLFF
TRBV6-5,NA,TRBJ2-7,NA,TGTGCCAGCAGTTACCCGGGACGGTCCTACGAGCAGTACTTC,CASSYPGRSYEQYF
TRBV7-9,NA,TRBJ1-2,NA,TGTGCCAGCAGCTTAGCTCCCTCGGGGGTATCATCATACGGCTACACCTTC,CASSLAPSGVSSYGYTF
TRBV23-1,NA,TRBJ2-7,NA,TGCGCCAGCAGTCACTTCCCCCCAGGGTACTCCTACGAGCAGTACTTC,CASSHFPPGYSYEQYF
TRBV9,TRBD1,TRBJ2-3,NA,TGTGCCAGCAGCCCCCTGGACAGGGATTCCGATACGCAGTATTTT,CASSPLDRDSDTQYF
TRBV7-2,NA,TRBJ1-1,NA,TGTGCCAGCAGCTTAGTTGGCTCAGGCACTGAAGCTTTCTTT,CASSLVGSGTEAFF
TRBV6-5,TRBD1,TRBJ2-2,NA,TGTGCCAGCAGTTCGGGGACAGGGGGTTTCACCGGGGAGCTGTTTTTT,CASSSGTGGFTGELFF